A single sample is the source of the 7 T cell receptor beta chains below, sequenced in a study of T cell repertoires in cytomegalovirus infection. No antigens are known for them. TCRdb used MiXCR to reprocess the reads, holding one entry per CDR3 protein. The top ten hold under 75% of the sample, which has about 58,000 distinct CDR3 sequences, over 15% seen once. This specimen consisted of CD8+ T cells from cultured PBMCs, obtained from culture after CMV antigen stimulation. The receptors were sampled from a human donor in good health (CMV status not recorded). Some clones in this sample may be carry-over from other donors' samples.

The chain links TRBV7-2 to TRBJ2-7; 11 bases are a match to TRBD1. Trimming at V came to 3 bases and at J to 3 bases, leaving 4 bases not matched to a gene. Germline V gives CDR1 SGHTA, CDR2 FQGNSA. The CDR3 length is 15 residues. The CDR3 spells CASSFWDRGDYEQYF. DNA of the CDR3: TGTGCCAGCAGCTTTTGGGACAGGGGGGACTACGAGCAGTACTTC. The complete variable domain, with remaining parts taken from reference TRBV7-2 and TRBJ2-7, reads GAGVSQSPSNKVTEKGKDVELRCDPISGHTALYWYRQSLGQGLEFLIYFQGNSAPDKSGLPSDRFSAERTGGSVSTLTIQRTQQEDSAVYLCASSFWDRGDYEQYFGPGTRLTVT.

In this sample, this clonotype is medium-sized (0.01 to 0.1%). The rearrangement uses TRBV7-2 and TRBJ2-5; D remains unclear. V was pared by 4 bases and J by 4 bases, with 10 bases between. This CDR3 has 13 amino acids. CDR1 is SGHTA, CDR2 FQGNSA, per germline. CDR3 DNA sequence: TGTGCCAGCAGCTATGACACCACAGAGACCCAGTACTTC. Its protein product is CASSYDTTETQYF.

V and J are TRBV7-2 and TRBJ2-1; perhaps TRBD2 as D (7 bases). The germline V gene has CDR1 SGHTA and CDR2 FQGNSA. Trimming removed 4 bases at V and 6 bases at J, with 19 bases between. The CDR3 length is 16 residues. The CDR3 reads CASSSLRGGALNEQFF. For the CDR3, the DNA is TGTGCCAGCAGCTCACTTAGGGGGGGGGCCCTCAATGAGCAGTTCTTC. The complete variable domain, with remaining parts taken from reference TRBV7-2 and TRBJ2-1, reads GAGVSQSPSNKVTEKGKDVELRCDPISGHTALYWYRQSLGQGLEFLIYFQGNSAPDKSGLPSDRFSAERTGGSVSTLTIQRTQQEDSAVYLCASSSLRGGALNEQFFGPGTRLTVL.

This clonotype has only a few counts. V gene TRBV12-3 or TRBV12-4 combines with J gene TRBJ1-3; TRBD1 is a possible D gene (6 bases). V dropped 5 bases and J dropped 0 bases, with 20 bases sitting between them. The CDR3 length is 18 residues. DNA of the CDR3: TGTGCCAGCAGTCCTGGGCCCCGACAGGCAAGCTCTGGAAACACCATATATTTT. Amino acid sequence: CASSPGPRQASSGNTIYF.

The rearrangement joins TRBV11-1 to TRBJ2-1, with D maybe TRBD2 (5 bases). The ends were cut back, 5 bases at V and 6 bases at J, with 17 bases in the middle. Germline CDR1 and CDR2: SGHAT and FQDESV (reference sequence). The CDR3 loop spans 15 amino acids. The CDR3 loop reads CASSQGERAGNEQFF. In nucleotides, the CDR3 is TGTGCCAGCAGCCAAGGCGAGAGGGCGGGCAATGAGCAGTTCTTC.

The genes are TRBV10-3 and TRBJ2-1, with no clear D. This CDR3 has 14 residues. Trimming cost V 0 bases and J 5 bases, with 8 bases left between them. The germline V gene encodes CDR1 ENHRY and CDR2 SYGVKD. CDR3 DNA sequence: TGTGCCATCAGTGAGTCTGTCCTGAACAATGAGCAGTTCTTC. The encoded protein is CAISESVLNNEQFF.

CDR3 in amino acids: CSAPRTVNTEAFF. The CDR3, as DNA: TGCAGTGCTCCCAGGACAGTGAACACTGAAGCTTTCTTT. The chain employs TRBV20-1 and TRBJ1-1; D perhaps matches TRBD1 (6 bases). This CDR3 is 13 amino acids long. Germline loops: CDR1 DFQATT, CDR2 SNEGSKA (reference sequence). V lost 5 bases to trimming and J lost 0 bases, with 10 bases between them.